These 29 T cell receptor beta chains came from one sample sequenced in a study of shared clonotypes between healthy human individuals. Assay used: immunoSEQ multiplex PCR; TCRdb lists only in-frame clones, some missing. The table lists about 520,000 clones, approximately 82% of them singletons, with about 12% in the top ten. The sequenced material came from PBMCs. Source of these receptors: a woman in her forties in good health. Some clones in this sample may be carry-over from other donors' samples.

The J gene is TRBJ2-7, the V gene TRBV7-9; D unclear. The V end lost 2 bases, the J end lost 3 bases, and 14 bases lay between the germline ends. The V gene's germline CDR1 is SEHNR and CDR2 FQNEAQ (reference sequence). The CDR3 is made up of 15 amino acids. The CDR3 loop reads CASSLLGQADYEQYF. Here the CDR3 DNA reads TGTGCCAGCAGCTTACTCGGGCAGGCGGACTACGAGCAGTACTTC.

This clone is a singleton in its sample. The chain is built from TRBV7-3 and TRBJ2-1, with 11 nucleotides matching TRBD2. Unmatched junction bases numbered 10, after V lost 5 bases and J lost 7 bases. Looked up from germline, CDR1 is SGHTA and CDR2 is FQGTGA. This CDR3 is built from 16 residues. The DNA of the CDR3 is TGTGCCAGCAGCCGCACGACTAGCGGGATTTGGAATGAGCAGTTCTTC. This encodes CASSRTTSGIWNEQFF.

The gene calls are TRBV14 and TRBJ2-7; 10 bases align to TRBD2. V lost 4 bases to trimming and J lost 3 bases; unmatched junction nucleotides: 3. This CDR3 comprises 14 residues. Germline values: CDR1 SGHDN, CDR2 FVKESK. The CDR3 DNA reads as TGTGCCAGCAGCCCTAGCGGGAGAGGCTACGAGCAGTACTTC. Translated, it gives CASSPSGRGYEQYF.

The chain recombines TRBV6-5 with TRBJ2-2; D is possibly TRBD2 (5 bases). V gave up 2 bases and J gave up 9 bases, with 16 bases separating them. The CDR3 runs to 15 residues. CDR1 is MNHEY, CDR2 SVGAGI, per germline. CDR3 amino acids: CASSYKGEVGRELFF. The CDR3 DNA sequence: TGTGCCAGCAGTTACAAGGGAGAGGTGGGCCGGGAGCTGTTTTTT.

CDR3 DNA: TGTGCCTGGCGGGACCAATGGGCGCGGGGCTACACCTTC. Protein product: CAWRDQWARGYTF. The chain uses TRBV30 and TRBJ1-2, with D perhaps TRBD1 (5 bases). This CDR3 has 13 residues. Trimming removed 5 bases from V and 8 bases from J, with 18 bases in between. Germline CDR1 and CDR2: GTSNPN and SVGIG (reference sequence).

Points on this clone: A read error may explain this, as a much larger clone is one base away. In nucleotides, the CDR3 is TGTGCCAGCAGTGAAGGGCAGAGAGGAGGGCCCCAGCATTTT. Amino acid sequence: CASSEGQRGGPQHF. The rearrangement joins TRBV2 to TRBJ1-5; no clear D. The CDR3 totals 14 residues. With 1 base removed from V and 9 bases from J, the gap between germline ends came to 13 bases. Germline assignment: CDR1 SNHLY and CDR2 FYNNEI.

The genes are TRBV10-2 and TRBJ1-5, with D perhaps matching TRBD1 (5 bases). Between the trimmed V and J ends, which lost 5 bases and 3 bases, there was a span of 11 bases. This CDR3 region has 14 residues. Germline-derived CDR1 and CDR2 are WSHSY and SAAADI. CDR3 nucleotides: TGCGCCAGCAGTATGAGGGGTCTCAATCAGCCCCAGCATTTT. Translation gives CASSMRGLNQPQHF.

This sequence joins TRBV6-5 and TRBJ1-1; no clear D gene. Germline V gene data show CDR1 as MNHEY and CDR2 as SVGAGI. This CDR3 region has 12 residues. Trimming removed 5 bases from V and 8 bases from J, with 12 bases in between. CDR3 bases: TGTGCCAGCAGTCCCCGGGCTAAAGAAGCTTTCTTT. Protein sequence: CASSPRAKEAFF.

The CDR3 region is CASRYRGVNTEAFF. CDR3 in DNA: TGTGCCAGCAGATACAGGGGGGTCAACACTGAAGCTTTCTTT. The V gene is TRBV5-8, the J gene TRBJ1-1; TRBD1 matches 8 bases. Germline V gene sequence: CDR1 SGHTS, CDR2 YDEGEE. The CDR3 contains 14 residues. V was clipped by 5 bases and J by 2 bases; unmatched bases: 5.

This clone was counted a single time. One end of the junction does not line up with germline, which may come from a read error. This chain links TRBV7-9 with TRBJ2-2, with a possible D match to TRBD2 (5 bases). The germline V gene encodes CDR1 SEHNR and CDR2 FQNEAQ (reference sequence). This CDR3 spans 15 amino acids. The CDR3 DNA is TGTGCCAGCAGCTTAGCGGACCTGAACACCGGGGAGCTGTTCTTT. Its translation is CASSLADLNTGELFF.

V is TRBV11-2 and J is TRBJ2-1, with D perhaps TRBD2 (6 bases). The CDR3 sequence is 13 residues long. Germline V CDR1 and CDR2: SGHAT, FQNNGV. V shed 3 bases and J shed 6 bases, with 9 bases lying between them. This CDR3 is CASSFGTRNEQFF. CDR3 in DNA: TGTGCCAGCAGCTTTGGGACTCGCAATGAGCAGTTCTTC.

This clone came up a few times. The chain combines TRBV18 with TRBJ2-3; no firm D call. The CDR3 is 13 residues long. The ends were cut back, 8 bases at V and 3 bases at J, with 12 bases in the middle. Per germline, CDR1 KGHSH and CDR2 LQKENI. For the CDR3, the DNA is TGTGCCAGCCAGACCGACTTGACAGATACGCAGTATTTT. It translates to CASQTDLTDTQYF.

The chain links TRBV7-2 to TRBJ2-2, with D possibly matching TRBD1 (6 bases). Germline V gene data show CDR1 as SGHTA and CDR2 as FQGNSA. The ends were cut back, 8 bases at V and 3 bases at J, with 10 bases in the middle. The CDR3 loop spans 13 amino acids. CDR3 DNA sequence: TGTGCCAGCCGAGAGGGGGACACCGGGGAGCTGTTTTTT. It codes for CASREGDTGELFF.

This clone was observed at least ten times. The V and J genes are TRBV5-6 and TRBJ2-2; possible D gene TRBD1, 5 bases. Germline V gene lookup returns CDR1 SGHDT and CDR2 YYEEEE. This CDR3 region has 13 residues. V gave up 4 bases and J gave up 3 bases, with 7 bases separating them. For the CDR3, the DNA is TGTGCCAGCAGCCGACAGCACACCGGGGAGCTGTTTTTT. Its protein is CASSRQHTGELFF.

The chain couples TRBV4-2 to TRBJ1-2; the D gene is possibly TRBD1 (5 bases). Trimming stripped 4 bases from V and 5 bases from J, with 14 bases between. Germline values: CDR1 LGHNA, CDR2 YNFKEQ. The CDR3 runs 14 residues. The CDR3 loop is CASSPERQPYGYTF. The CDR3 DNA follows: TGTGCCAGCAGCCCAGAGAGACAGCCTTATGGCTACACCTTC.

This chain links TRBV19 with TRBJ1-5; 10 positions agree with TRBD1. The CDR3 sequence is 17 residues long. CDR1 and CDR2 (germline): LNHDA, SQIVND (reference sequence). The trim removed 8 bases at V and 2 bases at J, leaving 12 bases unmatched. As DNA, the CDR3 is TGTGCCAGTGCCGGGACAGGGGTAATGTATGGCAATCAGCCCCAGCATTTT. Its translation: CASAGTGVMYGNQPQHF.

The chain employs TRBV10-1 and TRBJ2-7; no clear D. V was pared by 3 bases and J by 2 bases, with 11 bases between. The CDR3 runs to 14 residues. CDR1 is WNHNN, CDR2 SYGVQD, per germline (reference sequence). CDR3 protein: CASSDFGGTYEQYF. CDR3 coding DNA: TGCGCCAGCAGTGATTTCGGCGGAACCTACGAGCAGTACTTC.

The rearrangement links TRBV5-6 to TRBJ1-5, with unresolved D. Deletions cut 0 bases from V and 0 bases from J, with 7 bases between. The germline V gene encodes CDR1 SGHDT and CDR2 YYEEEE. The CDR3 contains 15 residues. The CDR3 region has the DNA TGTGCCAGCAGCTTGGGGCCCCTTAGCAATCAGCCCCAGCATTTT. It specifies CASSLGPLSNQPQHF.

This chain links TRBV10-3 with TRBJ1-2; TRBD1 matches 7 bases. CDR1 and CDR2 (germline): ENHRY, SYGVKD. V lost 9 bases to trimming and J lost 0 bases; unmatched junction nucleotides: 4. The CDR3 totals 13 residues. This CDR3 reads CAISDRTNYGYTF. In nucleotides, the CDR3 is TGTGCCATATCGGACAGGACTAACTATGGCTACACCTTC.

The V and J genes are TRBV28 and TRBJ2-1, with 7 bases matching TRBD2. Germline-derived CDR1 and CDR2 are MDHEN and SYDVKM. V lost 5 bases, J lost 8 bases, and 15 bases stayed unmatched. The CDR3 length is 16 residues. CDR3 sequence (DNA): TGTGCCAGCAGTCCCGAGGGAGCGGGACCGTGGGATGAGCAGTTCTTC. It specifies CASSPEGAGPWDEQFF.

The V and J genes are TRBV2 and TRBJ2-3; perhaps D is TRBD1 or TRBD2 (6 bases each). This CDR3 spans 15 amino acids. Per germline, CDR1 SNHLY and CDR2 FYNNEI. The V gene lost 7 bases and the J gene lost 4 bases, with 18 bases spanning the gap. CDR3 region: CASTQRQGRSDTQYF. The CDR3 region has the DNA TGTGCCAGCACCCAAAGGCAGGGGAGGTCAGATACGCAGTATTTT.

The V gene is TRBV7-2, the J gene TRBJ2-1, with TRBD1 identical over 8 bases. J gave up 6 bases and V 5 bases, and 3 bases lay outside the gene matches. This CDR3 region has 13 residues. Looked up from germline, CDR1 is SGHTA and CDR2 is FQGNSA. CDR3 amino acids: CASSRGQGNEQFF. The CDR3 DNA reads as TGTGCCAGCAGCCGAGGACAGGGCAATGAGCAGTTCTTC.

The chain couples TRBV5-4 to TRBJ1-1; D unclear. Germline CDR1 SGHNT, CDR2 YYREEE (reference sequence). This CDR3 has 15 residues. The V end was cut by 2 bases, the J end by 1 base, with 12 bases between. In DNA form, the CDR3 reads TGTGCCAGCAGCTTTTCGGGGATCCGGAACACTGAAGCTTTCTTT. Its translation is CASSFSGIRNTEAFF.

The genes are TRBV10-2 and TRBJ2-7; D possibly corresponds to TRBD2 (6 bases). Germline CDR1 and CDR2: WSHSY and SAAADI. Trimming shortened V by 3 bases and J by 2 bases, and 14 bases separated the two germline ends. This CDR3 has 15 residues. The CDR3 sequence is CASSDPTRTTYEQYF. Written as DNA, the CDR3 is TGCGCCAGCAGTGATCCGACTAGGACAACCTACGAGCAGTACTTC.

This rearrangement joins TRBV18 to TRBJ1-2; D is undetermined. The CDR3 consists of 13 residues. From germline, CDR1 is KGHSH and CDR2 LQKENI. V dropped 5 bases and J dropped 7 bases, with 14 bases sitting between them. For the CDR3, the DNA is TGTGCCAGCTCAGGCAGGTCCCTCCGTGGCTACACCTTC. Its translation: CASSGRSLRGYTF.

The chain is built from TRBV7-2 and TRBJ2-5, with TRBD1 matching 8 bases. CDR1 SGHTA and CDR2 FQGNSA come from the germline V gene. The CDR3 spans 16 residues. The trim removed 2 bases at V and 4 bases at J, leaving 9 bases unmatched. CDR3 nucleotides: TGTGCCAGCAGCTTACAGGGGACAGGCCGGGGAGAGACCCAGTACTTC. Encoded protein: CASSLQGTGRGETQYF.

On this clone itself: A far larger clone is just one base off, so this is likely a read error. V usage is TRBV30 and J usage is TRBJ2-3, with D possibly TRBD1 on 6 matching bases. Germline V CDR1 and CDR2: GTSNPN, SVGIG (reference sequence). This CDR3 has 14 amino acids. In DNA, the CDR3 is TGTGCCTGGATGAGGGGGAGAAGCATAGATACGCAGTATTTT. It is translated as CAWMRGRSIDTQYF.

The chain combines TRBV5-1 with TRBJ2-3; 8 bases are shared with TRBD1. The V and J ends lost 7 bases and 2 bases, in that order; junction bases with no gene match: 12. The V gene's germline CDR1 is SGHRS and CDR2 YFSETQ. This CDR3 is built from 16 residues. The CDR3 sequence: CASSRGQGANTDTQYF. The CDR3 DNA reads TGCGCCAGCTCCCGGGGGCAGGGGGCTAACACAGATACGCAGTATTTT.

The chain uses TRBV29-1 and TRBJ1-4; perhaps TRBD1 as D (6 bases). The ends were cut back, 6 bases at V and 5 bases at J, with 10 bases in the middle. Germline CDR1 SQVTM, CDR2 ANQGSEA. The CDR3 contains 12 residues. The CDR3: CSVGTGNEKLFF. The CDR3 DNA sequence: TGCAGCGTCGGAACAGGGAATGAAAAACTGTTTTTT.